This entry concerns a single TCR beta chain. The germline V gene has CDR1 SGHNT and CDR2 YYREEE (reference sequence). The CDR3 loop spans 18 amino acids. V gave up 3 bases and J gave up 0 bases; unmatched junction bases: 4. The source of the sample is a study of T cell changes during pregnancy in multiple sclerosis. Using immunoSEQ multiplex PCR, the repertoire was profiled, and TCRdb retains in-frame clones only, with some absent. The sample has some 90,000 clones, approximately 92% seen once; the top ten hold 1.5% to 1.9%. The chain combines TRBV5-4 with TRBJ2-1; 15 positions match TRBD2. This clonotype originated in a female donor with multiple sclerosis, enrolled in a pregnancy study. This specimen was peripheral blood, taken in the first trimester of pregnancy. This CDR3 is CASSSGLAGGLSYNEQFF. The CDR3 region has the DNA TGTGCCAGCAGCTCGGGACTAGCGGGAGGCCTCTCCTACAATGAGCAGTTCTTC.